This T cell receptor (beta chain) was sequenced for a study of T-cell reconstitution after alpha-beta-depleted transplantation in children. Construction of the TCRbeta library involved unique molecular identifiers. Each CDR3 protein gets one entry after TCRdb re-called the PCR reads with MiXCR. This sample has around 600,000 distinct CDR3 sequences; over 9.5% occur once, and the top ten carry less than 5%. This clonotype was detected many times. This CDR3 has 15 residues. V shed 3 bases, J shed 4 bases, and the junction held 7 bases outside the gene matches. Looked up from germline, CDR1 is SGDLS and CDR2 is YYNGEE.

This receptor was obtained from a human donor who donated a stem cell graft to a child with acute myeloid leukemia. The chain carries TRBV9 and TRBJ2-4, with 7 bases aligning to TRBD2. The material was PBMCs from the stem cell graft donor, obtained from the stem cell graft. In DNA form, the CDR3 reads TGTGCCAGCAGCGGTAGGGTCGGGGGGAAAAACATTCAGTACTTC. Translation gives CASSGRVGGKNIQYF. The full variable domain, with the rest looked up from reference TRBV9 and TRBJ2-4, is DSGVTQTPKHLITATGQRVTLRCSPRSGDLSVYWYQQSLDQGLQFLIQYYNGEERAKGNILERFSAQQFPDLHSELNLSSLELGDSALYFCASSGRVGGKNIQYFGAGTRLSVL.